The rows below give T cell receptor beta chains drawn from one sample of a study of CD8 T cells in Susac syndrome. TCRdb used MiXCR to reprocess the immunoSEQ multiplex PCR reads, holding one entry per CDR3 protein. The sample shows over 300,000 distinct CDR3 sequences, under 95% of them seen only once. The specimen was CD4+ T cells from PBMCs. The receptors were sampled from a human donor with multiple sclerosis. The CDR3 runs from the conserved cysteine through the conserved F or W. Fields, in order: J gene, CDR3 length, V gene, CDR3 protein.

TRBJ2-1,15,TRBV3-1,CASSHSDRFNNEQFF
TRBJ2-5,13,TRBV2,CASSPLGAKTQYF
TRBJ2-1,15,TRBV29-1,CSVEDFLSSYNEQFF
TRBJ1-2,14,TRBV9,CASSVAQGPYGYTF
TRBJ2-5,15,TRBV20-1,CSAKLAGEGQETQYF
TRBJ2-3,15,TRBV6-2/TRBV6-3,CASSGASGTRDTQYF
TRBJ2-4,13,TRBV3-1,CASSQDLGNIQYF
TRBJ2-7,18,TRBV5-1,CASSLRSPGGQARVEQYF
TRBJ2-4,14,TRBV20-1,CSAWTGLAKNIQYF
TRBJ1-2,13,TRBV6-1,CASSEWDSYGYTF
TRBJ2-1,16,TRBV19,CASSIVPRGGYNEQFF
TRBJ2-1,15,TRBV5-1,CASSSWTGSSGEQFF
TRBJ1-1,14,TRBV12-3/TRBV12-4,CASSFTRARAEAFF
TRBJ2-7,14,TRBV5-6,CASSLEYSGTGQYF
TRBJ1-2,11,TRBV12-3/TRBV12-4,CASSFRTGYTF
TRBJ1-6,15,TRBV12-3/TRBV12-4,CASSLAQGYNSPLHF